This passage covers 9 T cell receptor beta chains from one sample sequenced in a study of beta chain features in type 1 diabetes. Study-wide points: All four CD4+ subsets from Type 1 diabetes patients carried moderately but significantly shorter TCRB CDR3s.

Their specific antigens are unknown. Expressed TCRB transcripts were sequenced, since all the RNA that had been isolated was reverse transcribed. Sequenced by immunoSEQ multiplex PCR; TCRdb stores in-frame clones only, minus some. The sample has about 260,000 clones; roughly 20% are singletons. Sequences were obtained from naive CD4+ T cells from blood. The origin of the receptors is a woman in her thirties or forties with type 1 diabetes.

In its sample, this clone was seen a few times. Other DNA sequences in this specimen translate into the identical CDR3. This sequence joins TRBV6-5 and TRBJ1-5, with D perhaps TRBD1 (5 bases). Trimming took off 0 bases at V and 2 bases at J, with 5 bases between the two ends. The CDR3 consists of 14 residues. Germline V gives CDR1 MNHEY, CDR2 SVGAGI. As DNA, the CDR3 is TGTGCCAGCAGTTACTCCAGGGGCAATCAGCCCCAGCATTTT. This gives the protein CASSYSRGNQPQHF.

The chain couples TRBV5-8 to TRBJ2-7; 10 bases agree with TRBD1. Germline trimming cut 4 bases from V and 2 bases from J; bases unmatched to any gene: 6. The CDR3 totals 15 residues. Germline CDR1 reads SGHTS; CDR2 reads YDEGEE. The DNA for the CDR3 is TGTGCCAGCAGCCGTTGGACAGGGGGTCCCTACGAGCAGTACTTC. This codes for CASSRWTGGPYEQYF.

The chain joins TRBV6-5 to TRBJ2-3; 7 bases are a match to TRBD2. Germline lookup yields CDR1 MNHEY and CDR2 SVGAGI. CDR3 size: 15 residues. J was trimmed by 3 bases and V by 0 bases; bases with no gene match: 3. The DNA of the CDR3 is TGTGCCAGCAGTTACTCAGTCGGGGGGACAGATACGCAGTATTTT. Protein sequence: CASSYSVGGTDTQYF.

The rearrangement uses TRBV5-1 and TRBJ1-2; TRBD1 is a possible D gene (6 bases). Trimming removed 6 bases at V and 2 bases at J, with 14 bases between. Germline CDR1 is SGHRS and CDR2 is YFSETQ. The CDR3 is made up of 14 amino acids. CDR3 protein: CASNLDSVNYGYTF. CDR3 nucleotides: TGCGCCAGCAACCTGGACAGCGTGAACTATGGCTACACCTTC.

This chain uses TRBV7-6 with TRBJ1-2; 12 nucleotides line up with TRBD1. The CDR3 is 16 amino acids. The V and J ends lost 5 bases and 8 bases, in that order; junction bases with no gene match: 12. CDR1 is SGHVS and CDR2 is FNYEAQ in the germline V gene. This CDR3 is CASSLRPGQGAEGYTF. CDR3 nucleotide sequence: TGTGCCAGCAGCCTAAGACCGGGACAGGGGGCTGAAGGCTACACCTTC.

The sample holds a few counts of this clone. The chain carries TRBV19 and TRBJ2-1; D may be TRBD1 (9 bases). The CDR3 totals 16 residues. Germline-derived CDR1 and CDR2 are LNHDA and SQIVND (reference sequence). Between the trimmed V and J ends, which lost 7 bases and 5 bases, there was a span of 21 bases. As DNA, the CDR3 is TGTGCCAGTATTACGGGGGGGGGACAGGGAGACAATGAGCAGTTCTTC. Translation: CASITGGGQGDNEQFF.

This chain joins TRBV29-1 and TRBJ1-2; D not certain. Trimming took off 6 bases at V and 6 bases at J, with 20 bases between the two ends. The CDR3 runs 14 residues. Germline values: CDR1 SQVTM, CDR2 ANQGSEA. CDR3 nucleotide sequence: TGCAGCGTAGCCTCCGCCAGCGAGGTCGATGGCTACACCTTC. This gives the protein CSVASASEVDGYTF.

This chain joins TRBV9 and TRBJ2-2; a weak D match, TRBD1 (5 bases). The length of the CDR3 is 15 residues. V lost 4 bases and J lost 1, with 11 bases in between. Germline loops: CDR1 SGDLS, CDR2 YYNGEE. CDR3 sequence (DNA): TGTGCCAGCAGCTACGACAGCTTGAACACCGGGGAGCTGTTTTTT. This sequence encodes CASSYDSLNTGELFF.

This chain joins TRBV7-9 and TRBJ2-3; TRBD1 is a possible D gene (6 bases). The CDR3 extends over 15 amino acids. The germline CDR1 and CDR2 sequences are SEHNR and FQNEAQ (reference sequence). V was pared by 6 bases and J by 2 bases, with 15 bases between. Here the CDR3 DNA reads TGTGCCAGCAGTTATCAAGGGGGAGTCACAGATACGCAGTATTTT. This sequence encodes CASSYQGGVTDTQYF.